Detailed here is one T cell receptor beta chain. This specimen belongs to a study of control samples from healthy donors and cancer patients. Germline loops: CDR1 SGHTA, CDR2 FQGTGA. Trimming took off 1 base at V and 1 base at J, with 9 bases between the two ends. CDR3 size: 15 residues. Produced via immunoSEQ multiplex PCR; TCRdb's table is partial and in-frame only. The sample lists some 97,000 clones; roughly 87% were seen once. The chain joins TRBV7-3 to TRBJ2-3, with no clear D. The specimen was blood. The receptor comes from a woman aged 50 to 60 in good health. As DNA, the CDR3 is TGTGCCAGCAGCTTAAAGACGCTAGGCACAGATACGCAGTATTTT. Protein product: CASSLKTLGTDTQYF.